The clone carrying this T cell receptor (beta chain) occurred a few times. Documented time point: pre-treatment sample, taken before nivolumab and TIL therapy. Most excised metastases sampled were pleural nodules or supraclavicular lymph nodes. Enrollment ran from late 2017 to January 2020. This specimen comes from a study of TIL therapy for anti-PD-1-resistant metastatic lung cancer. The libraries were made with immunoSEQ v3. Libraries were sequenced to 2 million to 2.5 million read pairs (survey) or roughly 5-6.5 million (deep). Sequencing used immunoSEQ multiplex PCR; TCRdb keeps in-frame clones, though not all of them. This sample yields about 100,000 clones, of which under 70% are seen a single time; roughly 9.8% belongs to the top ten. V was pared by 2 bases and J by 0 bases, with 12 bases between. This CDR3 spans 15 amino acids. Per germline, CDR1 SGDLS and CDR2 YYNGEE.

Sequenced material: tumor tissue, taken at baseline. The gene calls are TRBV9 and TRBJ2-7, with D possibly being TRBD1 (5 bases). This TCR was recovered from a person between 25 and 80 years old with non-small cell lung cancer. The CDR3 DNA reads TGTGCCAGCAGCGTTGGGGCAGTCGCCTCCTACGAGCAGTACTTC. Its protein product is CASSVGAVASYEQYF.